Listed below are T cell receptor beta chains from one sample, sequenced in a study of regulatory T cells in long-lasting Graves disease. Via MiXCR, TCRdb re-called the multiplex PCR reads, giving one row per CDR3 protein. Of around 400,000 distinct CDR3 sequences in the sample, more than 20% were seen once. Sample: peripheral blood mononuclear cells (PBMCs), taken when the disease was refractory, from a patient treated with antithyroid drugs. These receptors were obtained from a woman between 40 and 50 years old with Graves disease. Each CDR3 is given with its conserved first and last residue. The order of the fields is CDR3 length, J gene, V gene, D gene, clone size, CDR3 protein, CDR3 DNA. D genes are given only for firm matches. The listing skips clone size in some rows; elsewhere it reads once, few, many or a size class.

len: 14; j_gene: TRBJ2-5; v_gene: TRBV24-1; d_gene: NA; abundance: few; CDR3aa: CATSDQGHQETQYF; CDR3nt: TGTGCCACCAGTGACCAGGGGCACCAAGAGACCCAGTACTTC
len: 13; j_gene: TRBJ2-4; v_gene: TRBV30; d_gene: NA; abundance: NA; CDR3aa: CACRGHLKNIQYF; CDR3nt: TGTGCCTGCCGGGGACACCTTAAAAACATTCAGTACTTC
len: 16; j_gene: TRBJ1-5; v_gene: TRBV12-3/TRBV12-4; d_gene: NA; abundance: many; CDR3aa: CASSTLGGDSNQPQHF; CDR3nt: TGTGCCAGCAGTACCCTTGGCGGGGATAGCAATCAGCCCCAGCATTTT
len: 19; j_gene: TRBJ1-1; v_gene: TRBV27; d_gene: TRBD1; abundance: NA; CDR3aa: CASSFASLTPTGLNTEAFF; CDR3nt: TGTGCCAGCAGTTTTGCCTCTCTTACGCCGACAGGGTTGAACACTGAAGCTTTCTTT
len: 16; j_gene: TRBJ1-2; v_gene: TRBV11-2; d_gene: NA; abundance: NA; CDR3aa: CASTSQRLDSHYGYTF; CDR3nt: TGTGCCAGCACCAGTCAACGACTAGACAGTCACTATGGCTACACCTTC
len: 15; j_gene: TRBJ1-1; v_gene: TRBV5-1; d_gene: NA; abundance: few; CDR3aa: CASSPSIQGIAEAFF; CDR3nt: TGCGCCAGCAGCCCTTCCATACAGGGAATCGCTGAAGCTTTCTTT
len: 18; j_gene: TRBJ1-1; v_gene: TRBV12-3/TRBV12-4; d_gene: TRBD1; abundance: many; CDR3aa: CASSPTLWDRGTSTEAFF; CDR3nt: TGTGCCAGCAGCCCCACGCTCTGGGACAGGGGAACGAGCACTGAAGCTTTCTTT
len: 15; j_gene: TRBJ1-5; v_gene: TRBV2; d_gene: NA; abundance: many; CDR3aa: CASTGPGISNQPQHF; CDR3nt: TGTGCCAGCACTGGACCGGGGATTAGCAATCAGCCCCAGCATTTT
len: 14; j_gene: TRBJ2-5; v_gene: TRBV24-1; d_gene: TRBD2; abundance: many; CDR3aa: CATSEGLAWETQYF; CDR3nt: TGTGCCACCAGTGAGGGACTAGCATGGGAGACCCAGTACTTC
len: 15; j_gene: TRBJ2-2; v_gene: TRBV11-2; d_gene: NA; abundance: few; CDR3aa: CASSLEGINTGELFF; CDR3nt: TGTGCCAGCAGCTTAGAAGGGATTAACACCGGGGAGCTGTTTTTT